These 20 T cell receptor beta chains were all obtained from the same sample, sequenced in a study of Ad26.COV2.S vaccination and SARS-CoV-2 variants. Treatment specified: approximately 18 received Ad26.COV2.S at low or high dose, single or two shots; several received placebo; per-sample allocation not given. Sampling took place 63 days after the first vaccine or placebo injection. Here immunoSEQ multiplex PCR was the method, and the copy in TCRdb shows in-frame clones only, minus some. The table shows about 680,000 clones, with 89% occurring only once. The source material was peripheral blood, sampled in a trial of Ad26.COV2.S vaccine versus placebo. The receptors were sampled from a person aged 18 to 59 who received the Ad26.COV2.S COVID-19 vaccine or a placebo.

V usage is TRBV6-5 and J usage is TRBJ1-1, with TRBD1 matching 10 bases. The CDR3 runs 14 residues. CDR1 is MNHEY, CDR2 SVGAGI, per germline. V shed 7 bases and J 3 bases; nucleotides not matched to a gene: 5. The chain's CDR3 is CASTRDRGHTEAFF. The DNA of the CDR3 is TGTGCCAGCACACGGGACAGGGGACACACTGAAGCTTTCTTT.

The chain links TRBV19 to TRBJ1-1; D is ambiguous. Germline-derived CDR1 and CDR2 are LNHDA and SQIVND (reference sequence). CDR3 length equals 13 residues. Trimming removed 8 bases at V and 5 bases at J, with 15 bases between. CDR3 amino acids: CASLLSGSTEAFF. DNA of the CDR3: TGTGCCAGTCTGCTGTCGGGGAGTACTGAAGCTTTCTTT. Drawing the rest from reference TRBV19 and TRBJ1-1, the complete variable domain is DGGITQSPKYLFRKEGQNVTLSCEQNLNHDAMYWYRQDPGQGLRLIYYSQIVNDFQKGDIAEGYSVSREKKESFPLTVTSAQKNPTAFYLCASLLSGSTEAFFGQGTRLTVV.

V usage is TRBV27 and J usage is TRBJ2-7, with TRBD2 identical over 8 bases. J lost 3 bases, V lost 5 bases, and 9 bases had no gene match. The CDR3 consists of 15 residues. Per the germline V gene, CDR1 is MNHEY and CDR2 is SMNVEV (reference sequence). The CDR3 coding sequence is TGTGCCAGCAGTGCTACTAGCGGAGTCTTCTACGAGCAGTACTTC. Protein sequence: CASSATSGVFYEQYF.

This sequence joins TRBV19 and TRBJ1-5; TRBD1 matches at 8 bases. Trimming took 5 bases from V and 8 from J; bases not matched to a gene: 14. The CDR3 sequence is 16 residues long. Germline lookup yields CDR1 LNHDA and CDR2 SQIVND (reference sequence). CDR3 DNA: TGTGCCAGTAGTCCCCGGACAGGGAATAGCGGTGAGCCCCAGCATTTT. It specifies CASSPRTGNSGEPQHF.

CDR3 DNA: TGTGCCAGCAGCCAAGATCGGGATTCTCTTAGACAGGGAGAGGATGGCTACACCTTC. Its protein product is CASSQDRDSLRQGEDGYTF. The chain employs TRBV4-2 and TRBJ1-2; 7 nucleotides agree with TRBD1. CDR3 length equals 19 residues. The ends lost 0 bases at V and 6 bases at J; junction bases unmatched: 19. CDR1 and CDR2 (germline): LGHNA, YNFKEQ.

The gene calls are TRBV6-5 and TRBJ1-6; D is perhaps TRBD1 (6 bases). Germline V gene lookup returns CDR1 MNHEY and CDR2 SVGAGI. The CDR3 sequence is 14 residues long. V was cut by 2 bases and J by 7 bases, with 9 bases left in between. The CDR3 loop reads CASSYGQKNSPLHF. CDR3 in DNA: TGTGCCAGCAGTTACGGACAGAAGAATTCACCCCTCCACTTT.

The chain couples TRBV6-5 to TRBJ2-5, with D hard to call. Germline-derived CDR1 and CDR2 are MNHEY and SVGAGI. Trimming took off 0 bases at V and 0 bases at J, with 8 bases between the two ends. This CDR3 has 15 residues. Written as DNA, the CDR3 is TGTGCCAGCAGTTACTCGCGAGCATACCAAGAGACCCAGTACTTC. Translated, it gives CASSYSRAYQETQYF.

The DNA of the CDR3 is TGTGCCAGCAGCTCCACGACAGGCGGCGGGGAGACCCAGTACTTC. Translation: CASSSTTGGGETQYF. The chain has TRBV3-1 (or the pseudogene TRBV3-2) and TRBJ2-5; D may be TRBD1 (6 bases). V was cut by 5 bases and J by 5 bases, with 18 bases left in between. CDR3 length equals 15 residues. Looked up from germline, CDR1 is LGHDT and CDR2 is YNNKEL (reference sequence).

V usage is TRBV5-1 and J usage is TRBJ1-1; D possibly corresponds to TRBD1 (6 bases). CDR3 length: 17 amino acids. V lost 0 bases to trimming and J lost 2 bases, with 17 bases between them. Germline CDR1 and CDR2: SGHRS and YFSETQ. The CDR3 sequence: CASSLGVGAGSNTEAFF. CDR3 DNA sequence: TGCGCCAGCAGCTTGGGGGTGGGGGCCGGAAGCAACACTGAAGCTTTCTTT.

J is TRBJ1-1 and V is TRBV7-8; D might be TRBD1 (5 bases). The CDR3 consists of 15 residues. The germline V gene has CDR1 SGHVS and CDR2 FQNEAQ. V was pared by 4 bases and J by 1 base, with 13 bases between. CDR3 in DNA: TGTGCCAGCAGCTCCTACAGGAATTGGAACACTGAAGCTTTCTTT. Its protein is CASSSYRNWNTEAFF.

The genes are TRBV11-2 and TRBJ2-3, with 8 bases fitting TRBD2. The CDR3 sequence is 13 residues long. Germline V gene data show CDR1 as SGHAT and CDR2 as FQNNGV. With 4 bases clipped from V and 9 bases from J, the junction kept 6 bases outside the gene matches. This CDR3 is CASSSGLVRTQYF. DNA of the CDR3: TGTGCCAGCAGCTCGGGACTAGTTAGGACGCAGTATTTT.

V is TRBV18 and J is TRBJ1-5, with TRBD1 as a possible D gene (6 bases). Looked up from germline, CDR1 is KGHSH and CDR2 is LQKENI. The V end lost 3 bases, the J end lost 6 bases, and 15 bases lay between the germline ends. The CDR3 runs 15 residues. The DNA of the CDR3 is TGTGCCAGCTCACCCGGACAGTGGTTATCTCAGCCCCAGCATTTT. Its protein product is CASSPGQWLSQPQHF.

V is TRBV30 and J is TRBJ1-6, with TRBD1 matching 11 bases. After removal of 0 bases from V and 8 bases from J, the junction contained 3 bases not matched to a gene. Germline CDR1 reads GTSNPN; CDR2 reads SVGIG (reference sequence). The CDR3 consists of 15 residues. CDR3 nucleotide sequence: TGTGCCTGGAGTGTAAGGGGACAGGGGGATTCACCCCTCCACTTT. It codes for CAWSVRGQGDSPLHF.

As concerns this clone: Additional DNA sequences in this sample encode the identical CDR3. The genes are TRBV10-3 and TRBJ2-7, with TRBD1 identical over 8 bases. V lost 11 bases and J lost 5; bases outside the gene matches: 5. CDR3 length: 11 residues. Per the germline V gene, CDR1 is ENHRY and CDR2 is SYGVKD. As DNA, the CDR3 is TGTGCCGCGACGGGACAGGACGAGCAGTACTTC. This gives the protein CAATGQDEQYF.

The gene calls are TRBV20-1 and TRBJ2-6; D call uncertain. CDR3 size: 12 residues. Germline lookup yields CDR1 DFQATT and CDR2 SNEGSKA (reference sequence). V dropped 3 bases and J dropped 4 bases, with 4 bases sitting between them. The chain's CDR3 is CSASGGANVLTF. CDR3 coding DNA: TGCAGTGCTAGTGGCGGGGCCAACGTCCTGACTTTC.

V and J are TRBV18 and TRBJ2-3; D is tentatively TRBD1 or TRBD2 (5 bases each). Germline values: CDR1 KGHSH, CDR2 LQKENI. V gave up 3 bases and J gave up 0 bases, with 10 bases separating them. The CDR3 totals 15 residues. The CDR3 DNA is TGTGCCAGCTCACCCAGGGAGATAAGCACAGATACGCAGTATTTT. Amino acid sequence: CASSPREISTDTQYF.

The chain combines TRBV2 with TRBJ1-5; D remains ambiguous. The CDR3 is 14 amino acids. Germline lookup yields CDR1 SNHLY and CDR2 FYNNEI. V was clipped by 4 bases and J by 4 bases, with 11 bases between them. The CDR3 is CASSGAGGNQPQHF. The CDR3 coding sequence is TGTGCCAGCAGTGGGGCAGGCGGGAATCAGCCCCAGCATTTT. The whole variable domain, filled in from reference TRBV2 and TRBJ1-5, reads EPEVTQTPSHQVTQMGQEVILRCVPISNHLYFYWYRQILGQKVEFLVSFYNNEISEKSEIFDDQFSVERPDGSNFTLKIRSTKLEDSAMYFCASSGAGGNQPQHFGDGTRLSIL.

V gene TRBV19 combines with J gene TRBJ2-3, with TRBD1 matching over 7 bases. This CDR3 spans 12 amino acids. The germline gives CDR1 LNHDA, CDR2 SQIVND (reference sequence). V lost 7 bases to trimming and J lost 4 bases; unmatched junction nucleotides: 2. The CDR3 nucleotides read TGTGCCAGTAACAGGGGTGCAGATACGCAGTATTTT. This codes for CASNRGADTQYF.

Here the CDR3 reads CASSHGTDGYTF. In nucleotides, the CDR3 is TGTGCCAGCAGCCATGGGACAGATGGCTACACCTTC. The V call is TRBV2, the J call TRBJ1-2, with TRBD1 identical over 7 bases. The CDR3 is 12 amino acids. Germline CDR1 is SNHLY and CDR2 is FYNNEI. The V segment lost 6 bases and the J segment 6 bases; nucleotides outside the gene matches: 4.

This chain joins TRBV5-4 and TRBJ2-5; TRBD2 aligns across 10 bases. The CDR3 has 16 amino acids. Germline values: CDR1 SGHNT, CDR2 YYREEE (reference sequence). The V segment lost 4 bases and the J segment 5 bases; nucleotides outside the gene matches: 11. CDR3 in DNA: TGTGCCAGCAGCACACCGCCGCTAGCGGGAGTGGAGACCCAGTACTTC. Residues: CASSTPPLAGVETQYF.